The rows below give T cell receptor beta chains drawn from one sample of a study of shared clonotypes between healthy human individuals. This table comes from immunoSEQ multiplex PCR, and its TCRdb copy is limited to in-frame clones, with some not included. The sample shows 2,500,000 or so clones, 80% to 95% of them seen only once. Sequencing input: naive CD4+ T cells from PBMCs. The receptors derive from a man aged 18-30 years in good health. Some clones in this sample may be carry-over from other donors' samples. CDR3s include the opening cysteine and the closing phenylalanine or tryptophan. Fields, in order: V gene, J gene, clone size, CDR3 length, CDR3 protein. For some rows the clone size is stated as once, few or many, or as a class when expanded; others skip it.

TRBV28	TRBJ2-6	-	15	CASIAGGSGANVLTF
TRBV6-5	TRBJ1-2	-	12	CASSPATGGYTF
TRBV19	TRBJ2-5	-	14	CASSISGEGETQYF
TRBV5-6	TRBJ1-2	-	16	CASSSTGQGASDGYTF
TRBV5-1	TRBJ2-2	-	18	CASSLRSLTSGSSGELFF
TRBV5-6	TRBJ2-3	-	17	CASSLDVGGVGTDTQYF
TRBV29-1	TRBJ2-6	-	17	CSAAGRPGSSGANVLTF
TRBV5-1	TRBJ2-1	-	15	CASSRGGRAYNEQFF
TRBV19	TRBJ1-2	-	16	CASSNRDGYADYGYTF
TRBV5-6	TRBJ2-5	-	14	CASSPTLAQETQYF
TRBV11-3	TRBJ2-2	-	15	CASSLVDRGTGELFF
TRBV10-3	TRBJ1-2	-	16	CAISGGGAPIMYGYTF
TRBV5-6	TRBJ2-2	-	14	CASSTGLAESELFF
TRBV14	TRBJ2-1	-	15	CASSQVRGAYNEQFF
TRBV2	TRBJ1-4	-	15	CASSGSGATNEKLFF
TRBV27	TRBJ2-6	-	17	CATKFTSGRLGANVLTF
TRBV7-2	TRBJ2-3	-	14	CASSLSAREDTQYF
TRBV2	TRBJ2-1	-	14	CASTGLAGVNEQFF
TRBV5-4	TRBJ2-3	-	16	CASSLGGSRDTDTQYF
TRBV27	TRBJ1-1	-	13	CASSSIQGGEAFF
TRBV9	TRBJ2-1	-	17	CASSVGRRSISYNEQFF
TRBV7-9	TRBJ1-4	-	13	CASRRGTGEKLFF
TRBV7-2	TRBJ2-1	-	16	CASSFGLAGLYNEQFF
TRBV6-5	TRBJ1-5	few	16	CASSYSIGTANQPQHF
TRBV6-1	TRBJ1-1	-	15	CASSARQGSNTEAFF
TRBV2	TRBJ2-7	-	13	CASSPLAYYEQYF
TRBV4-3	TRBJ1-6	-	14	CASSQAGTASPLHF
TRBV9	TRBJ2-7	-	15	CASSSSGTYSYEQYF
TRBV6-5	TRBJ2-1	few	14	CASQHGEFYNEQFF
TRBV28	TRBJ1-5	few	12	CASSLYTQPQHF
TRBV7-8	TRBJ2-3	-	14	CASSSLAVTDTQYF
TRBV5-6	TRBJ1-2	few	13	CASSPTGNYGYTF
TRBV18	TRBJ1-1	-	15	CASSPLKGGNTEAFF
TRBV18	TRBJ2-5	once	14	CASSQNGFQETQYF
TRBV7-7	TRBJ2-1	-	14	CASSLGLPPDEQFF
TRBV18	TRBJ1-1	-	14	CASSPNSADPRAFF
TRBV5-1	TRBJ2-2	-	16	CASNLQGQGAGGELFF
TRBV5-6	TRBJ2-2	-	16	CASSPFWTQNTGELFF
TRBV30	TRBJ1-2	once	16	CAWSVSWLASRYGYTF
TRBV7-2	TRBJ1-1	-	14	CASSLRGERTEAFF
TRBV4-1	TRBJ1-4	-	15	CASSTRTASNEKLFF
TRBV28	TRBJ2-7	-	15	CASSPRWGYSGEQYF
TRBV5-4	TRBJ2-3	once	16	CASSSGTSGRADTQYF
TRBV5-6	TRBJ1-5	once	16	CASSLAGEYSNQPQHF
TRBV28	TRBJ2-4	-	18	CASSFWGLAGGLSNIQYF
TRBV5-1	TRBJ2-2	-	15	CASSLGQIDTGELFF
TRBV5-6	TRBJ1-3	-	16	CASSLGWGSSGNTIYF
TRBV7-7	TRBJ2-5	-	10	CAVLKETQYF
TRBV19	TRBJ1-1	-	15	CASSTRAPPGAEAFF